Described below is a single TCR beta chain sequence and its context. V lost 1 base and J lost 7, with 8 bases in between. The length of the CDR3 is 11 residues. Germline V lookup: CDR1 DFQATT, CDR2 SNEGSKA (reference sequence). This sample was included in a study of blood T cell repertoires in COVID-19. In the authors' workflow: Cell counts per sample came from amplifying reference gene primers. Profiling relied on immunoSEQ multiplex PCR, and the TCRdb table lists in-frame clones only, not all of them. V and J calls and clone size come straight from that table; D and trimming were deduced from the DNA. The data hold a few hundred thousand clones, with around 85% observed a single time.

The sequence derives from a woman aged 60-75 years who had recovered from COVID-19. V is TRBV20-1 and J is TRBJ2-7; no reliable D call. Sequencing was performed on PBMCs or T cells enriched from blood (not recorded which). The CDR3 coding sequence is TGCAGTGCTAGAGTGAACTTGGAGCAGTACTTC. Protein: CSARVNLEQYF.